Below, 18 T cell receptor beta chains from the same sample are listed, as sequenced in a study of T cells expressing NK-cell markers. TCRdb re-analyzed the 5' RACE reads; it lists each CDR3 protein once, without DNA. The specimen's table records about 390,000 distinct CDR3 sequences. The source material was blood T cells: a sorted CD56 or NKG2C T cell subset, CD4+ or CD8+ T cells, or bulk PBMC T cells (not recorded which). These receptors were taken from a woman between 50 and 59 years old in good health.

The chain couples TRBV15 to TRBJ1-5. Germline CDR1 LNHNV, CDR2 YYDKDF (reference sequence). The CDR3 covers 16 residues. This CDR3 reads CATSRDRHSSNQPQHF.

This chain joins TRBV5-1 and TRBJ2-3; TCRdb returns TRBD2, unconfirmable since there is no DNA. Looked up from germline, CDR1 is SGHRS and CDR2 is YFSETQ. This CDR3 is built from 15 residues. CDR3 in amino acids: CASGLAGSYQDTQYF. Using reference TRBV5-1 and TRBJ2-3 for the parts outside the CDR3, the full variable domain is KAGVTQTPRYLIKTRGQQVTLSCSPISGHRSVSWYQQTPGQGLQFLFEYFSETQRNKGNFPGRFSGRQFSNSRSEMNVSTLELGDSALYLCASGLAGSYQDTQYFGPGTRLTVL.

CDR3 sequence reads: CASSSSPTGELFF. V and J are TRBV12-3 or TRBV12-4 and TRBJ2-2. The CDR3 sequence is 13 residues long.

The V and J genes are TRBV29-1 and TRBJ2-1. Germline V gene lookup returns CDR1 SQVTM and CDR2 ANQGSEA. The CDR3 extends over 15 amino acids. This CDR3 reads CSVEGLPPPYNEQFF.

The chain links TRBV6-1 to TRBJ1-6; the D call from TCRdb, TRBD1, cannot be confirmed without DNA. Germline lookup yields CDR1 MNHNS and CDR2 SASEGT. This CDR3 is 14 amino acids long. The chain's CDR3 is CASSVPTGNSPLHF.

The J gene is TRBJ1-5, the V gene TRBV6-1; with no DNA, the TCRdb D assignment of TRBD1 cannot be verified. This CDR3 has 17 amino acids. The germline V gene encodes CDR1 MNHNS and CDR2 SASEGT. CDR3: CASTAGQGAGLDQPQHF.

The rearrangement uses TRBV5-1 and TRBJ1-1. The CDR3 consists of 15 residues. Germline CDR1 is SGHRS and CDR2 is YFSETQ. This chain's CDR3 is CASSWTGEGYTEAFF.

J is TRBJ2-3 and V is TRBV11-3. Germline V gives CDR1 SGHNT, CDR2 YENEEA. The CDR3 contains 16 residues. This chain's CDR3 is CASSLGTGELTDTQYF. Combining the CDR3 with reference TRBV11-3 and TRBJ2-3 gives the whole variable domain EAGVVQSPRYKIIEKKQPVAFWCNPISGHNTLYWYLQNLGQGPELLIRYENEEAVDDSQLPKDRFSAERLKGVDSTLKIQPAELGDSAVYLCASSLGTGELTDTQYFGPGTRLTVL.

This chain connects TRBV27 to TRBJ1-4; no DNA is available, so the TRBD1 call from TCRdb remains unchecked. The CDR3 is made up of 14 amino acids. The germline V gene has CDR1 MNHEY and CDR2 SMNVEV (reference sequence). CDR3 residues: CASSLTGRPEKLFF.

This CDR3 is CASSSARNEQFF. The rearrangement joins TRBV6-6 to TRBJ2-1; TCRdb gives TRBD1 as the D gene, but with no DNA this cannot be confirmed. The CDR3 length is 12 residues. Germline lookup yields CDR1 MNHNY and CDR2 SVGAGI (reference sequence).

The gene calls are TRBV7-9 and TRBJ2-5; as DNA is missing, the TRBD1 call by TCRdb cannot be tested. Germline V gene sequence: CDR1 SEHNR, CDR2 FQNEAQ (reference sequence). This CDR3 contains 14 residues. CDR3 protein: CASSFSGKQETQYF.

The CDR3 is CASSFPRQGSQSPDTQYF. The chain is built from TRBV7-9 and TRBJ2-3; the TCRdb D gene call, TRBD1, has no DNA to confirm it. The CDR3 runs to 18 residues. The germline V gene has CDR1 SEHNR and CDR2 FQNEAQ (reference sequence).

The J gene is TRBJ1-2, the V gene TRBV12-3 or TRBV12-4; there is no DNA to check the TCRdb D call of TRBD1. CDR3 length: 13 amino acids. This CDR3 reads CASTRVVSDGYTF.

This chain connects TRBV29-1 to TRBJ1-2; with no DNA, the TCRdb D assignment of TRBD1 cannot be verified. This CDR3 contains 14 residues. Germline CDR1 reads SQVTM; CDR2 reads ANQGSEA. The CDR3 region is CSVSLDRDYYGYTF.

The chain is built from TRBV7-2 and TRBJ2-1; TCRdb selects TRBD1, and the lack of DNA leaves this call unchecked. The CDR3 is made up of 15 amino acids. Germline CDR1 reads SGHTA; CDR2 reads FQGNSA. The CDR3 protein is CASSQGRFAWNEQFF. Combining the CDR3 with reference TRBV7-2 and TRBJ2-1 gives the whole variable domain GAGVSQSPSNKVTEKGKDVELRCDPISGHTALYWYRQSLGQGLEFLIYFQGNSAPDKSGLPSDRFSAERTGGSVSTLTIQRTQQEDSAVYLCASSQGRFAWNEQFFGPGTRLTVL.

The chain has TRBV24-1 and TRBJ2-1; without DNA, the TCRdb call of TRBD1 cannot be checked. The germline V gene encodes CDR1 KGHDR and CDR2 SFDVKD. This CDR3 region has 12 residues. CDR3 amino acids: CATSISGVEQFF.

The J gene is TRBJ2-1, the V gene TRBV7-9; TCRdb proposes TRBD2, but this gene call is untestable without DNA. CDR1 and CDR2 from the germline V gene are SEHNR and FQNEAQ (reference sequence). The CDR3 sequence is 20 residues long. CDR3 amino acids: CASFLPTGTSDLGGDNEQFF.

The chain recombines TRBV5-8 with TRBJ2-3. Per the germline V gene, CDR1 is SGHTS and CDR2 is YDEGEE. This CDR3 has 16 amino acids. CDR3 protein: CASSFGPTIQADTQYF.